One and the same sample provided the 30 T cell receptor beta chains below, sequenced in a study of HIV-infected patients and healthy controls. Roughly three months, about 14 weeks, into antiretroviral therapy, follow-up blood was collected. No cell fractionation was done, so the repertoire covers all unsorted peripheral blood T cells. About 500 ng RNA was reverse transcribed with alpha and beta constant-region primers. Separate chain-specific third strand synthesis with multiplexing indices produced the alpha and beta libraries. TCRdb ran MiXCR on the 5' RACE reads and lists one entry per CDR3 protein. The sample includes about 10,000 distinct CDR3 sequences, under 7% of them seen just once. The sequencing used blood, collected during antiretroviral therapy. The receptors derive from an adult with HIV infection. The donor label of this sample is uncertain.

This clonotype ranks as medium-sized. The chain uses TRBV15 and TRBJ2-1, with 7 nucleotides matching TRBD2. The CDR3 is made up of 13 amino acids. The V gene's germline CDR1 is LNHNV and CDR2 YYDKDF (reference sequence). The CDR3 here is CAIETSDNNEQFF. The DNA for the CDR3 is TGTGCGATCGAAACTAGCGACAACAATGAGCAGTTCTTC.

This clonotype has at least ten counts. The rearrangement uses TRBV19 and TRBJ1-2; no clear D gene. The CDR3 consists of 11 residues. V lost 1 base, J lost 8 bases, and 5 bases lay in between. Germline V gene lookup returns CDR1 LNHDA and CDR2 SQIVND (reference sequence). The DNA for the CDR3 is TGTGCCAGTAGTATAGGTGAAGGCTACACCTTC. As protein: CASSIGEGYTF.

Ten or more counts support this clonotype. V usage is TRBV7-9 and J usage is TRBJ2-3; D may be TRBD1 (6 bases). V was cut by 5 bases and J by 2 bases, with 14 bases left in between. Per the germline V gene, CDR1 is SEHNR and CDR2 is FQNEAQ (reference sequence). The CDR3 runs to 15 residues. The CDR3 bases are TGTGCCAGCAGCCTCCGGGACATATTCACAGATACGCAGTATTTT. Its protein product is CASSLRDIFTDTQYF.

As to this clonotype: This may come from a read error, since a much larger clone is one base off. V gene TRBV27 combines with J gene TRBJ1-2; 8 nucleotides line up with TRBD1. This CDR3 comprises 14 residues. The germline CDR1 and CDR2 sequences are MNHEY and SMNVEV (reference sequence). In DNA form, the CDR3 reads TGTGCCAGCAGTTTAGCAGGGGGCGAGCTTGGCCACACCTTC. Its protein is CASSLAGGELGHTF.

This clonotype has ten or more counts. The chain combines TRBV20-1 with TRBJ1-4, with unresolved D. The CDR3 loop spans 18 amino acids. From germline, CDR1 is DFQATT and CDR2 SNEGSKA (reference sequence). V gave up 3 bases and J gave up 2 bases, with 22 bases separating them. This CDR3 reads CSARSGLKGGKTNEKLFF. Written as DNA, the CDR3 is TGCAGTGCTAGGTCGGGCCTCAAAGGAGGGAAGACTAATGAAAAACTGTTTTTT.

This clonotype has ten or more counts. The chain recombines TRBV14 with TRBJ2-5; D is unclear. Germline assignment: CDR1 SGHDN and CDR2 FVKESK. CDR3 length: 16 residues. Trimming took 3 bases from V and 5 from J, leaving 19 bases between them. The CDR3: CASSQAKLGNYETQYF. DNA of the CDR3: TGTGCCAGCAGCCAGGCCAAGCTGGGTAACTATGAGACCCAGTACTTC.

This clonotype is deemed medium-sized. The chain recombines TRBV19 with TRBJ2-2; TRBD2 matches 8 bases. Trimming took 3 bases from V and 7 from J; bases not matched to a gene: 13. This CDR3 contains 17 residues. CDR1 is LNHDA and CDR2 is SQIVND in the germline V gene (reference sequence). CDR3 sequence reads: CASSILLGAGAIGELFF. The CDR3 bases are TGTGCCAGTAGTATCCTCCTTGGAGCGGGAGCGATCGGGGAGCTGTTTTTT.

This clonotype was counted many times. The chain combines TRBV29-1 with TRBJ1-2, with D unresolved. CDR3 length: 11 residues. Trimming stripped 1 base from V and 8 bases from J, with 8 bases between. Germline CDR1 reads SQVTM; CDR2 reads ANQGSEA. CDR3 sequence reads: CSVEVSGGYTF. In DNA form, the CDR3 reads TGCAGCGTTGAAGTCTCGGGGGGCTACACCTTC.

The V gene is TRBV7-3, the J gene TRBJ2-6, with D uncertain. Trimming stripped 5 bases from V and 0 bases from J, with 8 bases between. The CDR3 spans 15 residues. Germline CDR1 reads SGHTA; CDR2 reads FQGTGA. DNA of the CDR3: TGTGCCAGCAGCCCCCCAAACTCTGGGGCCAACGTCCTGACTTTC. Amino acid sequence: CASSPPNSGANVLTF.

The gene calls are TRBV20-1 and TRBJ2-3; TRBD2 matches 8 bases. The CDR3 is made up of 13 amino acids. The germline gives CDR1 DFQATT, CDR2 SNEGSKA (reference sequence). Unmatched junction bases numbered 0, after V lost 3 bases and J lost 1 base. CDR3 coding DNA: TGCAGTGCTAGGACTAGCGGCACAGATACGCAGTATTTT. As protein: CSARTSGTDTQYF.

This clonotype has a count of ten or more. This chain uses TRBV11-2 with TRBJ2-1; D is possibly TRBD2 (6 bases). CDR1 is SGHAT and CDR2 is FQNNGV in the germline V gene. The V end was cut by 3 bases, the J end by 16 bases, with 13 bases between. This CDR3 spans 11 amino acids. The CDR3 DNA is TGTGCCAGCAGCTTCACGGGAGCGAGCTTCTTC. Translated: CASSFTGASFF.

This clonotype is termed medium-sized. For the CDR3, the DNA is TGTGCCAGCAGCCAAGATCAGGGTCCACGTGCGGGTAATGAGCAGTTCTTC. Translation: CASSQDQGPRAGNEQFF. The chain employs TRBV4-2 and TRBJ2-1; either TRBD1 or TRBD2 may supply D (5 bases each). The V end lost 0 bases, the J end lost 7 bases, and 19 bases lay between the germline ends. Germline V gene lookup returns CDR1 LGHNA and CDR2 YNFKEQ. The CDR3 is made up of 17 amino acids.

Ten or more counts support this clonotype. This chain links TRBV20-1 with TRBJ2-7; 11 bases match TRBD2. The germline CDR1 and CDR2 sequences are DFQATT and SNEGSKA (reference sequence). This CDR3 has 13 amino acids. V lost 4 bases and J lost 6; bases outside the gene matches: 5. In nucleotides, the CDR3 is TGCAGTGCTATAAGGCTAGCGGGAGGCGAGCAGTACTTC. It translates to CSAIRLAGGEQYF.

The V and J genes are TRBV11-2 and TRBJ2-5; possibly TRBD1 for D (6 bases). There are 16 residues in the CDR3. Looked up from germline, CDR1 is SGHAT and CDR2 is FQNNGV. The V gene lost 5 bases and the J gene lost 2 bases, with 18 bases spanning the gap. The CDR3 nucleotides are TGTGCCAGCAGCGGGACCCGGGACATACGACAAGAGACCCAGTACTTC. Its protein is CASSGTRDIRQETQYF.

This clonotype was observed many times. The CDR3 region is CASSYSVGLTDTQYF. The CDR3, as DNA: TGTGCCAGCAGTTACTCAGTGGGTCTCACAGATACGCAGTATTTT. The chain recombines TRBV6-5 with TRBJ2-3, with D uncertain. The germline V and J ends were trimmed by 0 bases and 2 bases, with 9 bases remaining between them. Germline V CDR1 and CDR2: MNHEY, SVGAGI. CDR3 length equals 15 residues.

The chain employs TRBV9 and TRBJ2-3; perhaps TRBD2 as D (6 bases). Trimming stripped 4 bases from V and 4 bases from J, with 16 bases between. The V gene's germline CDR1 is SGDLS and CDR2 YYNGEE. This CDR3 has 15 residues. Here the CDR3 reads CASSPGGGPPDTQYF. The DNA of the CDR3 is TGTGCCAGCAGCCCCGGGGGAGGACCCCCAGATACGCAGTATTTT. The whole variable domain, remainder taken from reference TRBV9 and TRBJ2-3, is DSGVTQTPKHLITATGQRVTLRCSPRSGDLSVYWYQQSLDQGLQFLIQYYNGEERAKGNILERFSAQQFPDLHSELNLSSLELGDSALYFCASSPGGGPPDTQYFGPGTRLTVL.

This clonotype was recorded at least ten times. The chain uses TRBV29-1 and TRBJ2-7; weak D call: TRBD2 (7 bases). The CDR3 sequence is 14 residues long. Trimming pared 6 bases from V and 4 bases from J, leaving 19 bases between. Germline lookup yields CDR1 SQVTM and CDR2 ANQGSEA. The DNA for the CDR3 is TGCAGCGTGAGGGAGGGGGGAACCCTTTACGAGCAGTACTTC. This encodes CSVREGGTLYEQYF.

This clonotype was found many times. In DNA, the CDR3 is TGCGCCAGCAGCCAAGAGTCAGCTAGCGATTGGGATACGCAGTATTTT. Its protein product is CASSQESASDWDTQYF. The chain is built from TRBV4-3 and TRBJ2-3; D is perhaps TRBD2 (6 bases). Trimming took 0 bases from V and 6 from J, leaving 16 bases between them. Per the germline V gene, CDR1 is LGHNA and CDR2 is YSLEER. CDR3 length: 16 residues.

Many counts were recorded for this clonotype. The chain combines TRBV9 with TRBJ2-1; possibly TRBD2 for D (7 bases). Trimming removed 3 bases at V and 6 bases at J, with 19 bases between. The CDR3 runs 16 residues. Germline V gene lookup returns CDR1 SGDLS and CDR2 YYNGEE. CDR3 protein: CASSARSGGPSNEQFF. CDR3 sequence (DNA): TGTGCCAGCAGCGCCAGATCGGGGGGCCCCTCCAATGAGCAGTTCTTC.

This clonotype was seen at least ten times. V is TRBV19 and J is TRBJ1-5; D might be TRBD1 (6 bases). The CDR3 has 14 residues. The V and J ends lost 3 bases and 5 bases respectively, with 11 bases between them. CDR1 is LNHDA, CDR2 SQIVND, per germline (reference sequence). In nucleotides, the CDR3 is TGTGCCAGTAGTATCGGGGGCTGGGATCAGCCCCAGCATTTT. Its translation is CASSIGGWDQPQHF.

A word on this clonotype: This could be a read error, since a much larger clone is one nucleotide away. The genes are TRBV5-4 and TRBJ2-7; TRBD2 agrees at 13 bases. This CDR3 contains 17 residues. Germline CDR1 reads SGHNT; CDR2 reads YYREEE (reference sequence). The CDR3 is CASSPERLAGGPVEQCF. The CDR3 nucleotides are TGTGCCAGCAGCCCAGAAAGACTAGCGGGGGGCCCGGTCGAGCAGTGCTTC.

In its sample, this clonotype was seen many times. V gene TRBV13 combines with J gene TRBJ1-1; D gene unclear. The CDR3 is 15 residues long. V lost 3 bases, J lost 2 bases, and 13 bases lay in between. Germline V gene sequence: CDR1 PRHDT, CDR2 FYEKMQ (reference sequence). The CDR3 loop reads CASSFKVEVNTEAFF. As DNA, the CDR3 is TGTGCCAGCAGCTTCAAAGTCGAGGTTAACACTGAAGCTTTCTTT.

This clonotype came up many times. This chain links TRBV7-8 with TRBJ2-5; D is unresolved. Germline V gene sequence: CDR1 SGHVS, CDR2 FQNEAQ. The CDR3 is made up of 14 amino acids. V gave up 2 bases and J gave up 2 bases, with 9 bases separating them. For the CDR3, the DNA is TGTGCCAGCAGCTTATTGTCTAAACAAGAGACCCAGTACTTC. Its translation is CASSLLSKQETQYF.

This clonotype was recorded many times. Here the CDR3 reads CSARDLSGALDEKLFF. Here the CDR3 DNA reads TGCAGTGCTAGAGATTTGTCGGGGGCATTAGATGAAAAACTGTTTTTT. This rearrangement joins TRBV20-1 to TRBJ1-4, with D tentatively TRBD1 (6 bases). The germline gives CDR1 DFQATT, CDR2 SNEGSKA (reference sequence). V dropped 0 bases and J dropped 6 bases, with 17 bases sitting between them. This CDR3 contains 16 residues.

The rearrangement links TRBV20-1 to TRBJ1-1, with TRBD1 as a possible D gene (5 bases). Trimming left V 1 base short and J 0 bases short, with 9 bases between. This CDR3 has 14 amino acids. CDR1 is DFQATT and CDR2 is SNEGSKA in the germline V gene (reference sequence). CDR3 nucleotide sequence: TGCAGTGCTAGAGTGGGAGGGGTGAACACTGAAGCTTTCTTT. Translation gives CSARVGGVNTEAFF.

This clonotype is medium-sized in the sample. The chain employs TRBV24-1 and TRBJ2-3, with D possibly being TRBD2 (6 bases). Germline loops: CDR1 KGHDR, CDR2 SFDVKD. Trimming shortened V by 5 bases and J by 1 base, and 6 bases separated the two germline ends. This CDR3 region has 13 residues. The CDR3 sequence is CATSGGGTDTQYF. The CDR3 bases are TGTGCCACCAGTGGGGGGGGCACAGATACGCAGTATTTT.

The chain couples TRBV7-6 to TRBJ1-5; no definite D call. The CDR3 extends over 13 amino acids. V lost 5 bases, J lost 5 bases, and 10 bases lay in between. Germline CDR1 SGHVS, CDR2 FNYEAQ. DNA for the CDR3: TGTGCCAGCAGCGTAAGGGTGGATCAGCCCCAGCATTTT. It codes for CASSVRVDQPQHF.

This clonotype was seen at least ten times. The J gene is TRBJ1-6, the V gene TRBV5-1; D is unresolved. V was shortened by 4 bases and J by 9 bases, with 8 bases between the two germline ends. CDR1 and CDR2 from the germline V gene are SGHRS and YFSETQ. This CDR3 has 12 amino acids. Here the CDR3 DNA reads TGCGCCAGCAGCCCCGGTGGTTCACCCCTCCACTTT. Translated: CASSPGGSPLHF.

Ten or more counts support this clonotype. V usage is TRBV12-3 or TRBV12-4 and J usage is TRBJ2-1; unclear D gene. The CDR3 extends over 11 amino acids. With 3 bases removed from V and 9 bases from J, the gap between germline ends came to 6 bases. CDR3 sequence: CASSFLGEQFF. The DNA of the CDR3 is TGTGCCAGCAGTTTTCTCGGTGAGCAGTTCTTC.

By sample share, this clonotype is medium-sized. The chain recombines TRBV18 with TRBJ1-1, with D perhaps TRBD1 (5 bases). Trimming removed 3 bases at V and 0 bases at J, with 14 bases between. The CDR3 is 16 amino acids. Germline V gene sequence: CDR1 KGHSH, CDR2 LQKENI. CDR3 DNA: TGTGCCAGCTCACCTCGGTTTGACAGTTTGAACACTGAAGCTTTCTTT. This gives the protein CASSPRFDSLNTEAFF.